The 4 T cell receptor beta chains below all came from one sample that was sequenced in a study of T cells in localized non-small cell lung cancer. Sequenced by immunoSEQ multiplex PCR; TCRdb stores in-frame clones only, minus some. The table has 15,000 to 20,000 clones, approximately 90% seen once. This material consisted of peripheral blood, taken before any cancer treatment. The receptors were gathered from a man between 35 and 75 years old with stage I lung adenocarcinoma.

The J gene is TRBJ2-7, the V gene TRBV2, with 7 bases lining up with TRBD2. CDR3 length equals 12 residues. CDR1 is SNHLY and CDR2 is FYNNEI in the germline V gene. The V and J ends lost 8 bases and 7 bases, in that order; junction bases with no gene match: 8. The CDR3 loop reads CASRREVEEQYF. DNA of the CDR3: TGTGCCAGCCGTCGGGAGGTCGAAGAGCAGTACTTC.

V usage is TRBV6-1 and J usage is TRBJ2-7; 7 bases match TRBD2. The ends lost 5 bases at V and 1 base at J; junction bases unmatched: 8. This CDR3 has 15 amino acids. In germline, CDR1 is MNHNS, CDR2 SASEGT. This chain's CDR3 is CASSPWRGLSYEQYF. CDR3 nucleotide sequence: TGTGCCAGCAGTCCTTGGCGGGGGTTGTCCTACGAGCAGTACTTC.

This chain connects TRBV7-2 to TRBJ2-7; the D call may be TRBD1 or TRBD2 (7 bases each). Per germline, CDR1 SGHTA and CDR2 FQGNSA. The CDR3 extends over 14 amino acids. Trimming stripped 1 base from V and 4 bases from J, with 11 bases between. The CDR3 here is CASSLGQGGYEQYF. The CDR3 coding sequence is TGTGCCAGCAGCTTAGGACAGGGAGGGTACGAGCAGTACTTC.

CDR3 region: CAWNPGTNLGEQYF. The CDR3 DNA sequence: TGTGCCTGGAATCCCGGGACTAATCTAGGAGAGCAGTACTTC. This rearrangement joins TRBV30 to TRBJ2-7, with 7 bases aligning to TRBD2. CDR3 size: 14 residues. V trimming: 4 bases; J trimming: 7 bases; junction bases outside the gene matches: 13. Looked up from germline, CDR1 is GTSNPN and CDR2 is SVGIG (reference sequence).